This T cell receptor (beta chain) was sequenced for a study of cytotoxic CD8 clonotypes in ibrutinib-treated CLL. Repertoires were generated with immunoSEQ multiplex PCR, while TCRdb's copy carries only in-frame clones and drops some. The data show 95,000 to 100,000 clones, with around 73% seen just once and about 29% held by the top ten. CDR3 length: 14 residues. The V gene lost 2 bases and the J gene lost 4 bases, with 9 bases spanning the gap. The germline V gene has CDR1 SNHLY and CDR2 FYNNEI. Material: PBMCs, obtained after 12 months of ibrutinib treatment. V usage is TRBV2 and J usage is TRBJ1-5; D may be TRBD1 (6 bases). The receptor comes from a human donor with chronic lymphocytic leukemia. This CDR3 reads CASSETTGNQPQHF. The CDR3 DNA reads as TGTGCCAGCAGTGAAACGACAGGTAATCAGCCCCAGCATTTT.